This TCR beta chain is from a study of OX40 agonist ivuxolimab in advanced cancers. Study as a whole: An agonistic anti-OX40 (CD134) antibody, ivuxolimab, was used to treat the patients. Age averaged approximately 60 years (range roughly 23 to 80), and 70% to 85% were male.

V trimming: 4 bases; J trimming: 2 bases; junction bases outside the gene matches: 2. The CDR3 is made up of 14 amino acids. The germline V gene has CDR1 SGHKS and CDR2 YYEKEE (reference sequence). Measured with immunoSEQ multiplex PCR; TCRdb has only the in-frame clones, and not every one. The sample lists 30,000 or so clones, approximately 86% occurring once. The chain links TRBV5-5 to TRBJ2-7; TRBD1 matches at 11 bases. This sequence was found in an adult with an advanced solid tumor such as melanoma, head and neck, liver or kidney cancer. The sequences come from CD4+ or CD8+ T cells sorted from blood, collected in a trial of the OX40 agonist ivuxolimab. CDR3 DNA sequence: TGTGCCAGCAGCCCGGGACAGGGGGCCTACGAGCAGTACTTC. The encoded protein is CASSPGQGAYEQYF.